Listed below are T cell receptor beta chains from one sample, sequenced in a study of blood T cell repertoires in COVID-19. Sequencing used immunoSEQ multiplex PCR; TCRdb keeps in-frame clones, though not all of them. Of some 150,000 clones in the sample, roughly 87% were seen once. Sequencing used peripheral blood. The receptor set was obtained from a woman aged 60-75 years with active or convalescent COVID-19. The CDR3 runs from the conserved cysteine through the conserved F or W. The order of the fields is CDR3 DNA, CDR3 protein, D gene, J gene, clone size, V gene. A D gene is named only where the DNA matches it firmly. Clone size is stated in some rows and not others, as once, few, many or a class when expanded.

DNA: TGTGCCAGCCGCCCGACAGGGGAGGGGAACTATGGCTACACCTTC
CDR3: CASRPTGEGNYGYTF
D: TRBD1
J: TRBJ1-2
size: .
V: TRBV19

DNA: TGTGCCAGCAGCCACACCGTCCCGGGACAGAGAGAGACCCAGTACTTC
CDR3: CASSHTVPGQRETQYF
D: TRBD1
J: TRBJ2-5
size: .
V: TRBV3-1/TRBV3-2

DNA: TGCGCCAGCAGCTCCGGGGTGGCGGCAACTAATGAAAAACTGTTTTTT
CDR3: CASSSGVAATNEKLFF
D: .
J: TRBJ1-4
size: .
V: TRBV5-1

DNA: TGTGCCAGCAGCGCCCCGGGACTAGCACTCTACGAGCAGTACTTC
CDR3: CASSAPGLALYEQYF
D: TRBD2
J: TRBJ2-7
size: .
V: TRBV7-2

DNA: TGTGCCAGCAGCTTGGCCTGGTCCCCGAGGAGGAGCACAGATACGCAGTATTTT
CDR3: CASSLAWSPRRSTDTQYF
D: .
J: TRBJ2-3
size: .
V: TRBV5-6

DNA: TGTGCCAGCAGCCCGCAAGAGACCCAGTACTTC
CDR3: CASSPQETQYF
D: .
J: TRBJ2-5
size: .
V: TRBV7-8

DNA: TGTGCCAGCAGCTTGGGACAGGGGATTGGCAAAAACATTCAGTACTTC
CDR3: CASSLGQGIGKNIQYF
D: TRBD1
J: TRBJ2-4
size: .
V: TRBV7-2

DNA: TGTGCCAGCAGCCCCTTGGGAGGGGGGTCCTACGAGCAGTACTTC
CDR3: CASSPLGGGSYEQYF
D: .
J: TRBJ2-7
size: .
V: TRBV5-4

DNA: TGTGCCAGCAACCCGGGACAGGGGGCCCCCGGGGCCAACGTCCTGACTTTC
CDR3: CASNPGQGAPGANVLTF
D: TRBD1
J: TRBJ2-6
size: few
V: TRBV2

DNA: TGCGCCAGCAGCCGGGAGGATTCTACCTACAATGAGCAGTTCTTC
CDR3: CASSREDSTYNEQFF
D: TRBD2
J: TRBJ2-1
size: .
V: TRBV5-1

DNA: TGTGCCAGCGGGGTAACAGGTAGAGAGACCCAGTACTTC
CDR3: CASGVTGRETQYF
D: .
J: TRBJ2-5
size: .
V: TRBV7-2

DNA: TGTGCCAGCAGTACCGGACAGGGGTCAGCTTTCTTT
CDR3: CASSTGQGSAFF
D: TRBD1
J: TRBJ1-1
size: many
V: TRBV6-5

DNA: TGTGCCAGCAGTTTTAGGGGAACTAATGAAAAACTGTTTTTT
CDR3: CASSFRGTNEKLFF
D: .
J: TRBJ1-4
size: few
V: TRBV25-1

DNA: TGTGCCTGGAGTGCAAGTTTCTCCGGTGGCTACACCTTC
CDR3: CAWSASFSGGYTF
D: .
J: TRBJ1-2
size: .
V: TRBV30

DNA: TGTGCCAGCAGACTAACGGGACAGGGGAGCTACACCTTC
CDR3: CASRLTGQGSYTF
D: TRBD1
J: TRBJ1-2
size: few
V: TRBV27

DNA: TGTGCTAGTGGTTTAATTGGACTCAATACGCAGTATTTT
CDR3: CASGLIGLNTQYF
D: .
J: TRBJ2-3
size: .
V: TRBV12-5

DNA: TGTGCCAGCAGTTACTCGAGTCCGGGTTTAGGCTACGAGCAGTACTTC
CDR3: CASSYSSPGLGYEQYF
D: .
J: TRBJ2-7
size: .
V: TRBV6-5

DNA: TGTGCCAGCAGTGAAGGACAGTTGTATAATTCACCCCTCCACTTT
CDR3: CASSEGQLYNSPLHF
D: .
J: TRBJ1-6
size: .
V: TRBV6-1

DNA: TGCGCCAGCAGCTTGGCAGCTAGCTACACAGATACGCAGTATTTT
CDR3: CASSLAASYTDTQYF
D: .
J: TRBJ2-3
size: .
V: TRBV5-1

DNA: TGTGCCAGCAGCCACCTTATTTCTAGCACAGATACGCAGTATTTT
CDR3: CASSHLISSTDTQYF
D: .
J: TRBJ2-3
size: .
V: TRBV3-1/TRBV3-2

DNA: TGTGCCAGCAGCTTAGTGAGAGCGCGGGTATTACAAGAGACCCAGTACTTC
CDR3: CASSLVRARVLQETQYF
D: .
J: TRBJ2-5
size: .
V: TRBV7-2

DNA: TGTGCCAGCAGCCGCGGACAGTACTATGGCTACACCTTC
CDR3: CASSRGQYYGYTF
D: .
J: TRBJ1-2
size: .
V: TRBV12-3/TRBV12-4

DNA: TGCGCCAGCAGCCAAAGTGGAGGCACAGATACGCAGTATTTT
CDR3: CASSQSGGTDTQYF
D: .
J: TRBJ2-3
size: .
V: TRBV4-3

DNA: TGTGCCAGCTCACCAAGCGGGAGCAATCAGCCCCAGCATTTT
CDR3: CASSPSGSNQPQHF
D: .
J: TRBJ1-5
size: .
V: TRBV18

DNA: TGTGCCAGCAGCGACTGCAGGACAGCAGCCTACGAGCAGTACTTC
CDR3: CASSDCRTAAYEQYF
D: .
J: TRBJ2-7
size: .
V: TRBV21-1

DNA: TGTGCCAGCAGCTTGGAGGGAGGGTCACCCCTCCACTTT
CDR3: CASSLEGGSPLHF
D: .
J: TRBJ1-6
size: few
V: TRBV5-5

DNA: TGTGCCAGCTCACCAGGGGGCGGGGGCTCCTACGAGCAGTACTTC
CDR3: CASSPGGGGSYEQYF
D: .
J: TRBJ2-7
size: .
V: TRBV18